This entry lists 5 T cell receptor beta chains sequenced from one sample in a study of control samples from healthy donors and cancer patients. The table came from immunoSEQ multiplex PCR; TCRdb's copy has only in-frame clones and leaves some out. The repertoire holds approximately 46,000 clones, with around 87% as singletons. The specimen was PBMCs. These receptors were collected from a woman aged 55-69 years with lung cancer.

The chain links TRBV30 to TRBJ2-1; TRBD2 is a possible D gene (5 bases). Germline V gives CDR1 GTSNPN, CDR2 SVGIG (reference sequence). The CDR3 sequence is 12 residues long. V was cut by 3 bases and J by 4 bases, with 7 bases left in between. The CDR3: CAWSGIYNEQFF. The CDR3 DNA reads as TGTGCCTGGAGCGGGATATACAATGAGCAGTTCTTC.

V usage is TRBV15 and J usage is TRBJ2-7; perhaps TRBD2 as D (5 bases). CDR3 size: 16 residues. The V gene's germline CDR1 is LNHNV and CDR2 YYDKDF (reference sequence). Trimming cost V 1 base and J 0 bases, with 13 bases left between them. The CDR3: CATSRGPSGSSYEQYF. CDR3 in DNA: TGTGCCACCAGCAGAGGCCCCTCGGGGAGCTCCTACGAGCAGTACTTC.

This chain uses TRBV6-2 or TRBV6-3 with TRBJ2-1; D call uncertain. The CDR3 has 13 residues. The germline V gene has CDR1 MNHEY and CDR2 SVGEGT. V was trimmed by 2 bases and J by 4 bases, leaving 6 bases between them. CDR3 residues: CASSYTRYNEQFF. In DNA, the CDR3 is TGTGCCAGCAGTTACACCCGTTACAATGAGCAGTTCTTC.

The genes are TRBV19 and TRBJ1-2; D uncertain. This CDR3 contains 14 residues. In germline, CDR1 is LNHDA, CDR2 SQIVND (reference sequence). With 10 bases removed from V and 0 bases from J, the gap between germline ends came to 15 bases. CDR3 region: CAIRDIEANYGYTF. The CDR3, as DNA: TGTGCCATCCGAGACATAGAAGCTAACTATGGCTACACCTTC.

The chain recombines TRBV5-1 with TRBJ2-7; D remains ambiguous. CDR1 is SGHRS and CDR2 is YFSETQ in the germline V gene. Trimming cost V 0 bases and J 3 bases, with 7 bases left between them. The CDR3 extends over 13 amino acids. As DNA, the CDR3 is TGCGCCAGCAGCTTGGGACCCGACTACGAGCAGTACTTC. It yields the protein CASSLGPDYEQYF.